What follows describes a single T cell receptor (beta chain). What it recognizes is unknown. The source of the sample is a study of cytomegalovirus exposure and HLA in healthy donors. PCR involved 60 Vbeta and 13 Jbeta primers. The data were produced by immunoSEQ multiplex PCR, yet TCRdb's version contains in-frame clones alone and is incomplete. Counted here are fewer than 90,000 clones, under 80% occurring once; the ten biggest clones make up more than 1.3%. Broader study findings: According to the study, 160 or so TCR beta chains were cytomegalovirus-associated. Information on immune exposure was restricted to one variable (CMV serostatus).

This CDR3 contains 15 residues. Germline V gives CDR1 MDHEN, CDR2 SYDVKM. The V and J ends lost 8 bases and 0 bases respectively, with 13 bases between them. This chain uses TRBV28 with TRBJ1-4; the D is unclear. The sequence was collected from a male donor in good health and CMV-seronegative. The specimen sequenced was PBMCs. In DNA form, the CDR3 reads TGTGCCAGCGCCATCAGGCGGGCAACTAATGAAAAACTGTTTTTT. It specifies CASAIRRATNEKLFF.